Included here is one TCR beta chain sequence, with context. What it binds is not known. PCR employed 60 Vbeta and 13 Jbeta primers. The assay was immunoSEQ multiplex PCR, and TCRdb's table has in-frame clones only and misses some. The sample contains approximately 100,000 clones, 75% to 85% of which appear only once. The data were taken from a study of cytomegalovirus exposure and HLA in healthy donors. Findings of the study overall: In a later analysis, more than 15,000 TCR beta sequences were associated with HLA alleles at 0.05 false discovery rate.

This CDR3 has 15 residues. The germline V gene has CDR1 MNHEY and CDR2 SVGAGI. V was cut by 2 bases and J by 9 bases, with 14 bases left in between. V is TRBV6-5 and J is TRBJ1-6; weak D call: TRBD1 (5 bases). Sequencing was performed on PBMCs. The TCR originated in a middle-aged woman in good health and CMV-seronegative. Here the CDR3 DNA reads TGTGCCAGCAGTTACGTAGGGGCGCAGGGTTCACCCCTCCACTTT. Translated: CASSYVGAQGSPLHF.